The 28 T cell receptor beta chains below come from one sample, sequenced in a study of blood T cell repertoires in COVID-19. Sequencing used immunoSEQ multiplex PCR; TCRdb keeps in-frame clones, though not all of them. The sample contains hundreds of thousands of clones, around 87% of which appear only once. The specimen sequenced was PBMCs or T cells enriched from blood (not recorded which). The receptors were sampled from a woman in her forties or fifties who had recovered from COVID-19.

This clone has only a few counts. The chain uses TRBV7-2 and TRBJ2-5; the match to TRBD2 covers 7 bases. Unmatched junction bases numbered 10, after V lost 2 bases and J lost 4 bases. This CDR3 contains 16 residues. Germline values: CDR1 SGHTA, CDR2 FQGNSA. In nucleotides, the CDR3 is TGTGCCAGCAGCTTAAGTCGCGGGAGCATCCCAGAGACCCAGTACTTC. The encoded protein is CASSLSRGSIPETQYF.

This chain connects TRBV5-4 to TRBJ2-3; perhaps TRBD2 as D (6 bases). Looked up from germline, CDR1 is SGHNT and CDR2 is YYREEE (reference sequence). The V and J ends lost 2 bases and 6 bases respectively, with 10 bases between them. The CDR3 is 13 amino acids. CDR3 nucleotide sequence: TGTGCCAGCAGCTTTTATGGGAGGGATACGCAGTATTTT. Encoded protein: CASSFYGRDTQYF.

J is TRBJ2-5 and V is TRBV10-3, with a possible D match to TRBD2 (5 bases). Per the germline V gene, CDR1 is ENHRY and CDR2 is SYGVKD. The CDR3 has 15 amino acids. V was clipped by 10 bases and J by 5 bases, with 23 bases between them. CDR3 DNA: TGTGCCACCACGGGCGGGCTAGGATCCGTCGAGACCCAGTACTTC. Its protein is CATTGGLGSVETQYF.

This sequence joins TRBV28 and TRBJ2-1; TRBD2 matches 7 bases. There are 14 residues in the CDR3. The J segment lost 8 bases and the V segment lost 8 bases, leaving 12 bases of the junction unmatched. Looked up from germline, CDR1 is MDHEN and CDR2 is SYDVKM. The CDR3 DNA reads TGTGCCAGCCGGAACGCGGGAGATCTGGATGAGCAGTTCTTC. Protein product: CASRNAGDLDEQFF.

V and J are TRBV27 and TRBJ1-6; the D is unclear. V was shortened by 8 bases and J by 9 bases, with 20 bases between the two germline ends. This CDR3 has 15 amino acids. Germline CDR1 and CDR2: MNHEY and SMNVEV (reference sequence). CDR3 nucleotides: TGTGCCAGCTCCCCATGGGGAGATTCTTTTTCACCCCTCCACTTT. This sequence encodes CASSPWGDSFSPLHF.

The rearrangement joins TRBV7-9 to TRBJ1-2; D is possibly TRBD1 (6 bases). The CDR3 spans 14 residues. V dropped 5 bases and J dropped 2 bases, with 12 bases sitting between them. The V gene's germline CDR1 is SEHNR and CDR2 FQNEAQ (reference sequence). The CDR3 coding sequence is TGTGCCAGCAGCAGAGGGGGATCGAACTATGGCTACACCTTC. Its translation is CASSRGGSNYGYTF.

This chain links TRBV24-1 with TRBJ1-1; D ambiguous. V lost 8 bases, J lost 7 bases, and 10 bases lay in between. Germline V gene sequence: CDR1 KGHDR, CDR2 SFDVKD. CDR3 length: 11 residues. In DNA, the CDR3 is TGTGCCACCAAGGAGGGAGGTGAAGCTTTCTTT. It is translated as CATKEGGEAFF.

This clone has more than one count but fewer than ten. The chain recombines TRBV7-9 with TRBJ2-3; the D is unclear. V lost 4 bases, J lost 10 bases, and 12 bases lay in between. Germline V gene lookup returns CDR1 SEHNR and CDR2 FQNEAQ (reference sequence). The CDR3 has 12 residues. The CDR3 nucleotides are TGTGCCAGCAGCTCGACATCCGAATCGCAGTATTTT. It specifies CASSSTSESQYF. The whole variable domain, remainder taken from reference TRBV7-9 and TRBJ2-3, is DTGVSQNPRHKITKRGQNVTFRCDPISEHNRLYWYRQTLGQGPEFLTYFQNEAQLEKSRLLSDRFSAERPKGSFSTLEIQRTEQGDSAMYLCASSSTSESQYFGPGTRLTVL.

This sequence joins TRBV5-1 and TRBJ1-1, with 7 nucleotides matching TRBD1. Looked up from germline, CDR1 is SGHRS and CDR2 is YFSETQ. V gave up 0 bases and J gave up 3 bases; unmatched junction bases: 2. This CDR3 is built from 14 residues. The CDR3 sequence is CASSLDRGYTEAFF. The CDR3 DNA follows: TGCGCCAGCAGCTTGGACAGGGGATACACTGAAGCTTTCTTT.

The chain links TRBV10-3 to TRBJ1-3; the D is unclear. Trimming cost V 3 bases and J 2 bases, with 5 bases left between them. Per the germline V gene, CDR1 is ENHRY and CDR2 is SYGVKD. The CDR3 sequence is 13 residues long. CDR3 in DNA: TGTGCCATCAGTGACCCAGCTGGAAACACCATATATTTT. Its translation is CAISDPAGNTIYF.

This clone occurred once. V and J are TRBV27 and TRBJ1-1; D gene uncertain. In germline, CDR1 is MNHEY, CDR2 SMNVEV (reference sequence). The CDR3 is 14 amino acids. Between the trimmed V and J ends, which lost 7 bases and 7 bases, there was a span of 19 bases. CDR3 sequence (DNA): TGTGCCAGCATACTGGAGACGCCCGAAGTTGAAGCTTTCTTT. As protein: CASILETPEVEAFF.

This clone was observed a few times. The chain joins TRBV27 to TRBJ1-5; a weak D match, TRBD1 (5 bases). Looked up from germline, CDR1 is MNHEY and CDR2 is SMNVEV (reference sequence). The CDR3 runs 13 residues. The V end was cut by 6 bases, the J end by 4 bases, with 10 bases between. The chain's CDR3 is CASSPDRNQPQHF. Here the CDR3 DNA reads TGTGCCAGCAGCCCCGACAGAAATCAGCCCCAGCATTTT.

To note about this clone: Other DNA sequences within the sample encode an identical CDR3. The rearrangement uses TRBV6-5 and TRBJ2-2, with D unclear. There are 14 residues in the CDR3. The V and J ends lost 0 bases and 1 base respectively, with 3 bases between them. Germline CDR1 MNHEY, CDR2 SVGAGI. Written as DNA, the CDR3 is TGTGCCAGCAGTTACTCCGGGAACACCGGGGAGCTGTTTTTT. Translating it yields CASSYSGNTGELFF.

This chain links TRBV3-1 (or the pseudogene TRBV3-2) with TRBJ2-1; 9 bases map to TRBD1. This CDR3 comprises 15 residues. V lost 4 bases to trimming and J lost 8 bases; unmatched junction nucleotides: 9. The germline V gene has CDR1 LGHDT and CDR2 YNNKEL (reference sequence). The CDR3 nucleotides read TGTGCCAGCAGCCCCAGACAGGGGGAAAGGGATGAGCAGTTCTTC. It is translated as CASSPRQGERDEQFF.

The gene calls are TRBV2 and TRBJ2-7; 8 bases match TRBD2. Germline trimming cut 6 bases from V and 0 bases from J; bases unmatched to any gene: 16. Germline V gene sequence: CDR1 SNHLY, CDR2 FYNNEI. The CDR3 has 18 residues. The CDR3 here is CASRLGPLAGGSSYEQYF. The CDR3 DNA is TGTGCCAGCAGACTAGGCCCATTGGCGGGAGGATCCTCCTACGAGCAGTACTTC.

This chain joins TRBV29-1 and TRBJ1-1; unclear D gene. The CDR3 totals 11 residues. Trimming removed 7 bases at V and 3 bases at J, with 9 bases between. In germline, CDR1 is SQVTM, CDR2 ANQGSEA. The CDR3 DNA is TGCAGCGCCCGACGGGACACTGAAGCTTTCTTT. Protein product: CSARRDTEAFF.

V and J are TRBV2 and TRBJ2-3; D remains unclear. V lost 3 bases and J 2 bases, leaving 12 bases between the germline ends. The CDR3 covers 15 residues. The germline gives CDR1 SNHLY, CDR2 FYNNEI. In DNA, the CDR3 is TGTGCCAGCAGTGAGTTGGCAGGTTTCACAGATACGCAGTATTTT. This gives the protein CASSELAGFTDTQYF. Filled out from reference TRBV2 and TRBJ2-3, the complete variable domain reads EPEVTQTPSHQVTQMGQEVILRCVPISNHLYFYWYRQILGQKVEFLVSFYNNEISEKSEIFDDQFSVERPDGSNFTLKIRSTKLEDSAMYFCASSELAGFTDTQYFGPGTRLTVL.

The chain's CDR3 is CASSAMTGNKLFF. CDR3 coding DNA: TGTGCCAGCAGCGCGATGACAGGGAATAAACTGTTTTTT. The J gene is TRBJ1-4, the V gene TRBV3-1 (or the pseudogene TRBV3-2); 7 bases map to TRBD1. V trimming: 5 bases; J trimming: 11 bases; junction bases outside the gene matches: 8. The CDR3 runs to 13 residues. Germline values: CDR1 LGHDT, CDR2 YNNKEL (reference sequence).

This clone came up once. The J gene is TRBJ1-2, the V gene TRBV5-1, with 7 bases that match TRBD1. The CDR3 runs to 15 residues. V lost 2 bases to trimming and J lost 6 bases; unmatched junction nucleotides: 10. Germline V CDR1 and CDR2: SGHRS, YFSETQ. The chain's CDR3 is CASSFTTGAQDGYTF. CDR3 sequence (DNA): TGCGCCAGCAGCTTCACTACAGGGGCGCAGGATGGCTACACCTTC.

The chain recombines TRBV25-1 with TRBJ1-4; TRBD1 matches at 10 bases. Germline V gene data show CDR1 as MGHDK and CDR2 as SYGVNS. The length of the CDR3 is 17 residues. Losses at the gene ends were 1 base for V and 5 bases for J; bases not matched to a gene: 7. This chain's CDR3 is CASSESVPGQGNEKLFF. The CDR3 DNA follows: TGTGCCAGCAGTGAATCGGTTCCGGGACAGGGGAATGAAAAACTGTTTTTT.

The CDR3 reads CASSIATGDGNQPQHF. CDR3 sequence (DNA): TGTGCCAGTAGTATAGCAACAGGGGATGGCAATCAGCCCCAGCATTTT. The chain couples TRBV19 to TRBJ1-5; 7 bases line up with TRBD1. The CDR3 is made up of 16 amino acids. The trim removed 1 base at V and 2 bases at J, leaving 5 bases unmatched. Germline CDR1 and CDR2: LNHDA and SQIVND (reference sequence).

V gene TRBV6-2 or TRBV6-3 combines with J gene TRBJ1-2, with 9 positions matching TRBD1. V lost 2 bases to trimming and J lost 10 bases; unmatched junction nucleotides: 8. Germline V CDR1 and CDR2: MNHEY, SVGEGT. The CDR3 is 14 residues long. The CDR3 DNA is TGTGCCAGCAGTTACGTGAGGGGACAGGGATACTACACCTTC. It codes for CASSYVRGQGYYTF.

This rearrangement joins TRBV9 to TRBJ2-6; no definite D call. The germline gives CDR1 SGDLS, CDR2 YYNGEE. Trimming left V 4 bases short and J 4 bases short, with 12 bases between. The CDR3 covers 15 residues. This CDR3 reads CASSTVGAGANVLTF. CDR3 nucleotide sequence: TGTGCCAGCAGCACTGTTGGTGCGGGGGCCAACGTCCTGACTTTC.

The rearrangement joins TRBV27 to TRBJ1-5; possible D gene TRBD1, 6 bases. The V and J ends lost 5 bases and 5 bases respectively, with 16 bases between them. CDR3 length equals 15 residues. The germline V gene has CDR1 MNHEY and CDR2 SMNVEV (reference sequence). The CDR3 DNA is TGTGCCAGCAGTCCCCTCCAGGGGAGTTATCAGCCCCAGCATTTT. Translating gives CASSPLQGSYQPQHF.

This chain uses TRBV7-8 with TRBJ1-1; no firm D call. Deletions cut 5 bases from V and 0 bases from J, with 13 bases between. This CDR3 spans 15 amino acids. Looked up from germline, CDR1 is SGHVS and CDR2 is FQNEAQ. The CDR3 spells CASSPPTKMNTEAFF. DNA of the CDR3: TGTGCCAGCAGCCCCCCGACAAAGATGAACACTGAAGCTTTCTTT.

This chain uses TRBV10-1 with TRBJ2-1, with a tentative D call TRBD2 (5 bases). The CDR3 is 13 residues long. CDR1 and CDR2 from the germline V gene are WNHNN and SYGVQD (reference sequence). The V gene lost 3 bases and the J gene lost 7 bases, with 10 bases spanning the gap. Here the CDR3 DNA reads TGCGCCAGCAGTGAATCGGGAAGGAATGAGCAGTTCTTC. Its translation is CASSESGRNEQFF.

The V gene is TRBV11-2, the J gene TRBJ1-3; the D is unclear. The CDR3 is 15 residues long. V was shortened by 1 base and J by 0 bases, with 7 bases between the two germline ends. CDR1 and CDR2 (germline): SGHAT, FQNNGV. The CDR3 nucleotides are TGTGCCAGCAGCTTAGCTCGGTCCTCTGGAAACACCATATATTTT. Its protein product is CASSLARSSGNTIYF. Based on the CDR3 plus reference TRBV11-2 and TRBJ1-3, the full variable domain is EAGVAQSPRYKIIEKRQSVAFWCNPISGHATLYWYQQILGQGPKLLIQFQNNGVVDDSQLPKDRFSAERLKGVDSTLKIQPAKLEDSAVYLCASSLARSSGNTIYFGEGSWLTVV.

The chain combines TRBV19 with TRBJ2-1; tentative D call: TRBD1 (5 bases). Trimming removed 6 bases at V and 3 bases at J, with 9 bases between. The CDR3 is 13 residues long. Germline CDR1 is LNHDA and CDR2 is SQIVND (reference sequence). In DNA, the CDR3 is TGTGCCAGTAGGAAAACAGGCTACAATGAGCAGTTCTTC. It specifies CASRKTGYNEQFF.